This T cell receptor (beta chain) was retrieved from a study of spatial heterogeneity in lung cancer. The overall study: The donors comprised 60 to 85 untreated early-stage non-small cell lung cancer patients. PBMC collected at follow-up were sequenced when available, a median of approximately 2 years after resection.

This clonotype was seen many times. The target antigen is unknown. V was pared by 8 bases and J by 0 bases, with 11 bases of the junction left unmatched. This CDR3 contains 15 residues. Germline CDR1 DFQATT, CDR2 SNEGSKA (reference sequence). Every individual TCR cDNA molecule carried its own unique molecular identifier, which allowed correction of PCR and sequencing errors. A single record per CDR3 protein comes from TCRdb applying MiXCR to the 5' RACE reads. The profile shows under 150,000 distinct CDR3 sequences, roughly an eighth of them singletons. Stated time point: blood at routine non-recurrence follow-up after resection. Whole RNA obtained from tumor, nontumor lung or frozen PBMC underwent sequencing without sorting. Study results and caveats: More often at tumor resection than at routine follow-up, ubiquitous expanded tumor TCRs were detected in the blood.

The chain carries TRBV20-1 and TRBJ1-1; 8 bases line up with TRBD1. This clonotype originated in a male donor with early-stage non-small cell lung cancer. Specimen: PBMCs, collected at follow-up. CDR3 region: CSPSRQGPMNTEAFF. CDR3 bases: TGCAGTCCTTCGAGACAGGGGCCGATGAACACTGAAGCTTTCTTT.